This is a list of T cell receptor beta chains from one sample in a study of blood T cell repertoires in COVID-19. Clones were sequenced by immunoSEQ multiplex PCR, and TCRdb holds only the in-frame ones, with some missing. The table has nearly 350,000 clones, 65% to 85% seen once. Sequenced input: peripheral blood. These TCRs come from a man in his thirties or forties with active or convalescent COVID-19. The CDR3 runs from the conserved cysteine through the conserved F or W. D genes are given only for firm matches. For some rows the clone size is stated as once, few or many, or as a class when expanded; others skip it.

v_call: TRBV7-2; d_call: -; j_call: TRBJ2-1; clone_size: once; cdr3_aa: CASSFTLSNEQFF; cdr3_nt: TGTGCCAGCAGCTTCACACTATCCAATGAGCAGTTCTTC
v_call: TRBV28; d_call: -; j_call: TRBJ1-2; clone_size: -; cdr3_aa: CASRGLDDGYTF; cdr3_nt: TGTGCCAGCAGGGGACTGGATGATGGCTACACCTTC
v_call: TRBV9; d_call: -; j_call: TRBJ2-1; clone_size: -; cdr3_aa: CASSVVDSPYNEQFF; cdr3_nt: TGTGCCAGCAGCGTAGTCGACTCCCCCTACAATGAGCAGTTCTTC
v_call: TRBV4-2; d_call: -; j_call: TRBJ1-2; clone_size: few; cdr3_aa: CASRGGERGGGYTF; cdr3_nt: TGTGCCAGCCGCGGGGGGGAGAGAGGAGGCGGCTACACCTTC
v_call: TRBV7-8; d_call: -; j_call: TRBJ1-4; clone_size: -; cdr3_aa: CASSLPPGQATNEKLFF; cdr3_nt: TGTGCCAGCAGCTTACCCCCTGGCCAGGCAACTAATGAAAAACTGTTTTTT
v_call: TRBV6-5; d_call: -; j_call: TRBJ2-7; clone_size: once; cdr3_aa: CASSSGTSLSYEQYF; cdr3_nt: TGTGCCAGCAGTTCGGGGACTTCCCTCTCCTACGAGCAGTACTTC
v_call: TRBV27; d_call: TRBD2; j_call: TRBJ2-3; clone_size: -; cdr3_aa: CASSPKTSGRRYTQYF; cdr3_nt: TGTGCCAGCAGTCCAAAGACTAGCGGGAGGCGCTATACGCAGTATTTT
v_call: TRBV19; d_call: -; j_call: TRBJ1-2; clone_size: -; cdr3_aa: CASSLPGTIYGYTF; cdr3_nt: TGTGCCAGTAGCTTACCCGGGACAATCTATGGCTACACCTTC
v_call: TRBV7-9; d_call: TRBD1; j_call: TRBJ2-1; clone_size: -; cdr3_aa: CASLAGTGGFEQFF; cdr3_nt: TGTGCCAGCCTGGCCGGGACAGGGGGCTTTGAGCAGTTCTTC
v_call: TRBV10-3; d_call: -; j_call: TRBJ1-6; clone_size: -; cdr3_aa: CAISNRQDSPLHF; cdr3_nt: TGTGCCATCAGTAACAGGCAAGATTCACCCCTCCACTTT
v_call: TRBV3-1/TRBV3-2; d_call: TRBD2; j_call: TRBJ2-2; clone_size: -; cdr3_aa: CASSQGTSYNTGELFF; cdr3_nt: TGTGCCAGCAGCCAAGGGACTAGCTATAACACCGGGGAGCTGTTTTTT
v_call: TRBV4-1; d_call: TRBD1; j_call: TRBJ2-1; clone_size: -; cdr3_aa: CASSHNRGIWSEQFF; cdr3_nt: TGCGCCAGCAGCCATAACAGGGGAATTTGGAGCGAGCAGTTCTTC
v_call: TRBV19; d_call: -; j_call: TRBJ2-7; clone_size: -; cdr3_aa: CASSPKLVTGYEQYF; cdr3_nt: TGTGCCAGTAGTCCCAAGCTAGTAACGGGCTACGAGCAGTACTTC
v_call: TRBV7-9; d_call: -; j_call: TRBJ2-5; clone_size: -; cdr3_aa: CASSFGGTLRGTQYF; cdr3_nt: TGTGCCAGCAGCTTCGGCGGGACCCTTCGGGGGACCCAGTACTTC
v_call: TRBV5-1; d_call: TRBD2; j_call: TRBJ2-1; clone_size: once; cdr3_aa: CASSLAGGWKNEQFF; cdr3_nt: TGCGCCAGCAGCTTGGCGGGGGGATGGAAGAATGAGCAGTTCTTC
v_call: TRBV9; d_call: -; j_call: TRBJ2-2; clone_size: -; cdr3_aa: CASSPRLASNTGELFF; cdr3_nt: TGTGCCAGCAGCCCCCGCCTAGCTTCGAACACCGGGGAGCTGTTTTTT
v_call: TRBV19; d_call: TRBD1; j_call: TRBJ1-2; clone_size: -; cdr3_aa: CASLDSQGDGYTF; cdr3_nt: TGTGCCTCCCTAGACTCACAGGGGGATGGCTACACCTTC